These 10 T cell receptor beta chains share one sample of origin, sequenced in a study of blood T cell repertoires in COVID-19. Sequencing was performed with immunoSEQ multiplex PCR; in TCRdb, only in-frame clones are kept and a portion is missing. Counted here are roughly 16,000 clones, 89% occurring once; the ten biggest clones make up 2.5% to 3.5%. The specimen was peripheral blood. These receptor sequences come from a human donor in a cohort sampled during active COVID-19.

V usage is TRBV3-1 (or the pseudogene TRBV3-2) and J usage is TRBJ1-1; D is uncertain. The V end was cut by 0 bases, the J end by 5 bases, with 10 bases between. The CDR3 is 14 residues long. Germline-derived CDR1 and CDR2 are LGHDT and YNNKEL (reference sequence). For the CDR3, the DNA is TGTGCCAGCAGCCAAGAAGCGCCGCGAACTGAAGCTTTCTTT. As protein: CASSQEAPRTEAFF.

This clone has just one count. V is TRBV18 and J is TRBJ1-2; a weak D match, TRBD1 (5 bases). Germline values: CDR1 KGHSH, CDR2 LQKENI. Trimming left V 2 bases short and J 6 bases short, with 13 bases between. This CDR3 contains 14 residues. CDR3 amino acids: CASSPSGGGDGYTF. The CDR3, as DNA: TGTGCCAGCTCACCATCGGGTGGGGGGGATGGCTACACCTTC.

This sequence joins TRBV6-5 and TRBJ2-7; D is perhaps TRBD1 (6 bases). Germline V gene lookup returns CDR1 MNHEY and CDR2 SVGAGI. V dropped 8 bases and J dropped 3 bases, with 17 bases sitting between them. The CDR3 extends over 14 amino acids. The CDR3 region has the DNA TGTGCCAGCGGGTCTGGGAGCAGGGGCTACGAGCAGTACTTC. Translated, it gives CASGSGSRGYEQYF.

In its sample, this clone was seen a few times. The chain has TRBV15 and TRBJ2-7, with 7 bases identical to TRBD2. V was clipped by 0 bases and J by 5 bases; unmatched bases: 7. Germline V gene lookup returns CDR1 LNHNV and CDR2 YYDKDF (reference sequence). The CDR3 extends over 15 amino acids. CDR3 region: CATSRDGAGGDEQYF. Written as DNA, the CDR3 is TGTGCCACCAGCAGAGATGGGGCTGGGGGGGACGAGCAGTACTTC.

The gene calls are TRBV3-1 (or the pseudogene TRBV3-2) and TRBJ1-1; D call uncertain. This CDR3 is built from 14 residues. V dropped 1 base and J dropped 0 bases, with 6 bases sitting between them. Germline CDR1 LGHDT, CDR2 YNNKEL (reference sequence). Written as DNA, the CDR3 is TGTGCCAGCAGCCAAGTAGTTTTGAACACTGAAGCTTTCTTT. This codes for CASSQVVLNTEAFF.

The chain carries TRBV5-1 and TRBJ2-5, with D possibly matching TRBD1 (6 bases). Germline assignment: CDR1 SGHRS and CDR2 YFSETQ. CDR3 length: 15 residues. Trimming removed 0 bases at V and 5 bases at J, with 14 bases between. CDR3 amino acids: CASSLAGTGWETQYF. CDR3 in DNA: TGCGCCAGCAGCTTGGCGGGAACAGGGTGGGAGACCCAGTACTTC.

The CDR3 coding sequence is TGCGCCAGCAGAACTGAGGGAGATACGCAGTATTTT. Translated, it gives CASRTEGDTQYF. The chain has TRBV5-1 and TRBJ2-3, with D tentatively TRBD2 (5 bases). Germline lookup yields CDR1 SGHRS and CDR2 YFSETQ. This CDR3 comprises 12 residues. Trimming took 5 bases from V and 5 from J, leaving 9 bases between them.

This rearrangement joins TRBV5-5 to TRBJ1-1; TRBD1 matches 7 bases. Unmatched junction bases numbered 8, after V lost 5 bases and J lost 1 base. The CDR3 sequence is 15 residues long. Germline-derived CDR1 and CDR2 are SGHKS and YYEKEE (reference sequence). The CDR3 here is CASRPRQGRNTEAFF. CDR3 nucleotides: TGTGCCAGCAGGCCCCGACAGGGAAGGAACACTGAAGCTTTCTTT.

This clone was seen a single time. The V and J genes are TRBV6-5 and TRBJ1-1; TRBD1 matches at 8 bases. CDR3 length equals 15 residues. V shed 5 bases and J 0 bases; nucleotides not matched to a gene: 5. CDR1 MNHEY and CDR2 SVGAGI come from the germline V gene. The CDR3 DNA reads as TGTGCCAGCAGTACGCGACAGGGGCTGAACACTGAAGCTTTCTTT. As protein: CASSTRQGLNTEAFF.

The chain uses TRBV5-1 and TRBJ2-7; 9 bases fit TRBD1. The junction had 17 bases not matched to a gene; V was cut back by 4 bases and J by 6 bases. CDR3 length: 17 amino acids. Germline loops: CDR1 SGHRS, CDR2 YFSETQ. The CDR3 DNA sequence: TGCGCCAGCAGCCGGAGTCGTAGCGGACAGGGGATAAGCGAGCAGTACTTC. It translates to CASSRSRSGQGISEQYF.